The table lists the clone carrying this T cell receptor (beta chain) with many counts. The antigen remains undetermined. J lost 1 base, V lost 9 bases, and 1 base had no gene match. The CDR3 is 12 residues long. Germline assignment: CDR1 MNHNS and CDR2 SASEGT. The sample originates from a study of response to subunit inactivated influenza vaccine. Study-level points and caveats: Only a handful of new T cells, the authors suggested, are recruited with each seasonal influenza vaccination.

TCRdb re-called the RT-PCR reads with MiXCR, one entry per CDR3 protein. This table holds 650,000 to 850,000 distinct CDR3 sequences, approximately 15% found once. Sequenced here: PBMCs from blood, sampled 14 to 15 days before vaccination. The clonotype was recovered from a man aged 45-65 years who received an inactivated influenza vaccine. The chain is built from TRBV6-1 and TRBJ1-1, with TRBD1 identical over 8 bases. The CDR3 spells CASGTGNTEAFF. CDR3 DNA sequence: TGTGCCAGTGGGACAGGGAACACTGAAGCTTTCTTT.